Sequencing of this T cell receptor beta chain was carried out in a study of a mutant IDH1 vaccine in newly diagnosed glioma (dated by TCRdb to the early 2020s). Concerning the study at large: In the chemotherapy-containing groups, vaccination started alongside temozolomide cycles, whereas in patients who had radiotherapy alone it started 4-6 weeks after radiotherapy. Of the roughly 32 treated patients, 62.5% were male and about 40% were female, and a mean age of around 40 years was recorded. Prior to enrollment, standard therapy consisting of radiotherapy alone, temozolomide alone, or radiochemotherapy with temozolomide had been administered to patients, with the combination being received by most patients. Longitudinal TCRB deep sequencing was done for 25 treated patients, wherever samples were available for exploratory analyses. The week-35 safety follow-up took place at visit V12, and the week-47 end of study took place at visit V13. Six visits were used for peripheral blood collection: V03 (baseline), V05, V07, V10, V12 and V13. General study outcomes and caveats: Selection of PBMC samples for TCRB deep sequencing was based on availability. Immune responses induced by the vaccine were seen in roughly 95% of patients across multiple MHC alleles. Changes in the top peripheral T cell clonotypes picked up by TCRB sequencing did not appear to be linked to pseudoprogression. The authors noted that analyses of patient blood samples could not be reproduced because of sample limitations.

CDR1 and CDR2 (MNHNY, SVGAGI) derive from the germline V gene (reference sequence). V sheds 0 bases and J sheds 5 bases, leaving 11 bases between their ends. The CDR3 sequence holds 15 residues, the cysteine and phenylalanine included. Only the CDR3 portion is preserved as DNA: 45 bases, with reading frame beginning at the first base. This sample's time point label indicates: week 35, safety follow-up. Each vaccine dose was 300 ug of a 20-mer mutant IDH1 peptide in Montanide, given subcutaneously with topical imiquimod. Patients received eight vaccinations in weeks 1, 3, 5, 7, 11, 15, 19 and 23, corresponding to visits V03 through V10. Newly diagnosed WHO grade 3 or 4 IDH1-mutant astrocytomas showing loss of nuclear ATRX were present in the donors. The samples were drawn from NOA16, a multicentre, single-arm, open-label phase I trial in Germany that tested a mutant IDH1 peptide vaccine in humans for the first time. The DNeasy Blood and Tissue Kit was used to extract genomic DNA from EDTA blood for TCRB sequencing.

With respect to this clone: Its antigen remains undetermined. There are no base qualities to consult, and no much larger clone falls within one base.

The library relied on the immunoSEQ multiplex PCR assay. The hsTCRB Kit was used according to the manufacturer's protocol to amplify rearranged TCR beta chain sequences. TCRB libraries were sequenced on an Illumina MiSeq. Turning to the authors' computational methods: The kit vendor's proprietary platform handled demultiplexing, trimming and gene mapping. TCRdb provides this immuneACCESS table in a form limited to in-frame rearrangements. Some clones are lacking; in checked studies, under half of them reflect an unresolved V gene, and why the rest are absent is not known. V and J calls and clone size are those listed in that table; D and trimming were worked out from the DNA. The sample table records fewer than 90,000 clones; less than 90% of these occur just once. The ten largest account for about 12% of the sample.

The sequencing here drew on PBMCs, taken from a glioma patient whose treatment included an IDH1 peptide vaccine. This clonotype was sampled from a man younger than 35 with glioma. Recombination linked TRBV6-6 to TRBJ2-1; the D gene is possibly TRBD2, with 5 bases matching. The nucleotide sequence is given as TGTGCCAGCAGTTACTCGATCCGGGGAAACAATGAGCAGTTCTTC. Its coded protein is CASSYSIRGNNEQFF.